This TCR beta chain was identified in a study of vaccination and CD4 T cells after COVID-19 (dated by TCRdb to between 2022 and 2023). About the full investigation: SARS-CoV-2 positivity had been established in the convalescent patients by nasal swab PCR, and mild disease was recorded in nine of these patients and severe disease in one. Six males and four females were included in the convalescent cohort, with two Hispanic individuals, seven Caucasians, two Asians and one multiracial person represented. Each participant got two doses of either the Pfizer-BioNTech BNT162b2 vaccine (n=8) or the Moderna mRNA-1273 vaccine (n=2). Post-COVID blood samples were collected from convalescent patients a median of roughly 100 days after diagnosis, with a range of roughly 30 to 161 days. Post-vaccine blood samples were taken a median of about 70 days after the second vaccine dose, with a range of 14 to 241 days. Culture stimuli were overlapping spike peptide pools from SARS-CoV-2 and from the common cold coronaviruses HCoV-NL63, HCoV-OC43 and HCoV-229E. Control cultures used a CEFX viral epitope pool as positive control, an HIV-1 Nef peptide pool as negative control, or no peptide. The spike-specific CD4+ TCR repertoire was compared before and after mRNA vaccination in ten to eleven COVID-19 convalescent patients and a few infection-naive healthy vaccine recipients. The study at large found these results: The study included relatively few convalescent patients and did not analyze early timepoints after natural infection. Among the post-vaccine SARS-CoV-2-reactive clones in convalescent patients, a median approximately 90% showed up only after vaccination, which suggests vaccine-specific priming. Of the vaccine-specific clones in convalescent patients, 304 of 307, or nearly all, reacted only to SARS-CoV-2 spike and did not cross-react with common cold coronaviruses. The median count of SARS-CoV-2-reactive clonotypes went up from around 20 after infection to more than 30 after vaccination, although the change was not significant.

The method behind the library was PCR. DNA from cultured CD4+ T cells was subjected to TCR sequencing with the Oncomine TCR Beta short-read assay at the Johns Hopkins FTIC core. The QIAamp micro DNA kit was used to extract genomic DNA from the cultured CD4+ T cells. The Oncomine TCR Beta libraries from cultured CD4+ T cells were pooled using unique dual indexes and then sequenced on an Illumina iSeq 100. The study's processing was this. Non-productive sequences were removed, and CDR3s not starting with C, not ending with F or W, or shorter than 7 amino acids were discarded. Antigen-specific clonotypes were identified using the MANAFEST web application through comparison of peptide-stimulated wells with reference and other culture wells. Positive clones required FDR below 0.05, an odds ratio above 5, and productive frequency above 0.1% in at least two of three replicate wells. A clonotype was classed as cross-reactive if the clonotype showed significant expansion both in SARS-CoV-2 spike wells and in at least one common cold coronavirus spike condition. CDR3 homology was assessed with Levenshtein distances (stringdist) and unrooted phylogenetic trees (ape) in R version 3.6.1. TCRdb handled the public reads itself, with Q25 trimming in fastp and clone calling in MiXCR, and kept productive beta chains. Rows with a matching CDR3 protein are joined into one entry that keeps the most common DNA and genes. The V and J calls shown here were made by TCRdb, not taken from the authors' results. The sample table lists 14,000 or so distinct CDR3 sequences, 55% to 75% of them with a count of one. Clones ranked in the top ten supply approximately 14% of the sample.

This specimen's treatment or condition label, per the study, means: approximately 9-day PBMC culture with coronavirus spike peptide pools or control peptides (ViraFEST assay). The study used the ViraFEST assay, which expanded antigen-specific T cells with peptide pools and then identified expanded clonotypes by TCR sequencing. The convalescent patients' positive SARS-CoV-2 PCR tests fell between March and December 2020, which was before the Alpha, Beta and Delta variants emerged in the United States. Around 2 million PBMCs per well were cultured in IMDM with roughly 5% human AB serum and approximately 9.1 IU/ml IL-2, plus 10 ug/ml peptide pools. On days 3 and 7, half of the culture medium was replaced with fresh IL-2-containing medium. After around 10 days of culture, CD4+ T cells were isolated by negative selection using the EasySep CD4+ T cell isolation kit. Ficoll-Paque Plus gradient centrifugation was used to isolate PBMCs from whole blood, and the isolated PBMCs were then either used fresh or cryopreserved at -140C. Culture conditions were generally each tested in triplicate wells.

On this clonotype: Its antigen is still unknown. Base quality data are lacking; no much larger clone is found one base away.

Deletion took 10 bases off V and 7 bases off J, with a span of 20 bases between the germline ends. The germline V gene provides CDR1 MNHEY and CDR2 SVGEGT. The CDR3 has 13 amino acids, counting the end cysteine and phenylalanine. Only the CDR3 DNA stays, 39 bases, in frame from base 1. This TCR came from a human donor who had recovered from COVID-19. The V and J genes are TRBV6-2 or TRBV6-3 and TRBJ2-7; a weak D assignment points to TRBD2 (6 bases agree). Specimen: CD4+ T cells from blood, cultured in vitro. The DNA reads TGTGCCACCGGAGCGGGCCGGTCGGGTGAGCAGTACTTC. This is translated as CATGAGRSGEQYF.